Detailed here is one T cell receptor beta chain. These data are taken from a study of T cells in Graves' hyperthyroidism and ophthalmopathy. Turning to the study itself: Peripheral blood draws took place at initial diagnosis, ahead of any treatment.

Amplified TCR beta CDR3 regions derived from RNA transcripts. A first-round RT-PCR of the TCR CDR3 used the HTBI primer set. TCRdb re-called the multiplex PCR reads through MiXCR, storing one row per CDR3 protein. This table has over 400,000 distinct CDR3 sequences, 14% to 15% appearing once. About 10 ml of fresh peripheral blood supplied the PBMCs. CDR1 DFQATT and CDR2 SNEGSKA come from the germline V gene (reference sequence). The V gene end was trimmed by 6 bases and the J gene end by 1 base; junction bases not matched to a gene: 15. CDR3 length: 16 residues. The sequenced sample consisted of blood. The receptor's source is a man aged 18 to 29 with Graves' ophthalmopathy. The chain uses TRBV20-1 and TRBJ2-7; 7 nucleotides line up with TRBD1. The CDR3 region has the DNA TGCAGTGCCCAAGAAATGCGCAGGGGGACATCCTACGAGCAGTACTTC. Translation: CSAQEMRRGTSYEQYF.